These 6 T cell receptor beta chains were all obtained from the same sample, sequenced in a study of tumor and adjacent non-tumor tissue in lung cancer. TCRbeta libraries were built with three rounds of nested PCR, modified from ARM-PCR. One entry per CDR3 protein, called by TCRdb with MiXCR from the multiplex PCR reads. The sample shows around 70,000 distinct CDR3 sequences, about 61% of them seen only once. No cell sorting was done before RNA was extracted from the tissue. The sample consisted of lung tumor tissue. These receptors all come from a man aged 50-59 years with non-small cell lung cancer.

This clonotype was picked up a small number of times. A read error may account for a junction end that differs from germline. The chain couples TRBV6-2 or TRBV6-3 to TRBJ2-1; TRBD2 agrees at 8 bases. The V gene's germline CDR1 is MNHEY and CDR2 SVGEGT. This CDR3 contains 13 residues. This CDR3 reads CVSTSTEGGRTFF. In DNA, the CDR3 is TGTGTCAGCACATCCACGGAGGGCGGGAGGACATTCTTC.

This clonotype was picked up many times. J is TRBJ2-1 and V is TRBV30, with 9 bases identical to TRBD2. The V gene's germline CDR1 is GTSNPN and CDR2 SVGIG (reference sequence). The CDR3 consists of 13 residues. The ends lost 4 bases at V and 7 bases at J; junction bases unmatched: 5. CDR3 nucleotide sequence: TGTGCCTGGAAACTAGCGGGTCGGAATGAGCAGTTCTTC. Translated: CAWKLAGRNEQFF.

Ten or more counts support this clonotype. This chain joins TRBV6-6 and TRBJ2-7; perhaps TRBD1 as D (5 bases). Trimming removed 5 bases from V and 7 bases from J, with 12 bases in between. The CDR3 totals 12 residues. The germline V gene has CDR1 MNHNY and CDR2 SVGAGI (reference sequence). The CDR3 DNA sequence: TGTGCCAGCAGTAAACTCAGGGAAGAGCAGTACTTC. Translation: CASSKLREEQYF.

With respect to this clonotype: A read error may be the cause here, since a much bigger clone is one base away. The V and J genes are TRBV20-1 and TRBJ1-5; TRBD1 aligns across 11 bases. In germline, CDR1 is DFQATT, CDR2 SNEGSKA (reference sequence). This CDR3 contains 14 residues. CDR3 residues: CRASDRGLGQPQHF. In DNA form, the CDR3 reads TGCAGAGCTTCGGACAGGGGGCTTGGGCAGCCCCAGCATTTT.

The gene calls are TRBV5-5 and TRBJ1-1; D is perhaps TRBD1 (5 bases). CDR1 and CDR2 (germline): SGHKS, YYEKEE (reference sequence). V dropped 4 bases and J dropped 10 bases, with 20 bases sitting between them. The CDR3 consists of 14 residues. The CDR3 loop reads CASSQGLGVSGAFF. CDR3 bases: TGTGCCAGCAGCCAGGGATTGGGGGTAAGTGGAGCTTTCTTT.

This clonotype has ten or more counts. J is TRBJ1-6 and V is TRBV4-2, with TRBD1 identical over 7 bases. Looked up from germline, CDR1 is LGHNA and CDR2 is YNFKEQ. V gave up 4 bases and J gave up 7 bases; unmatched junction bases: 7. The CDR3 has 15 amino acids. In DNA form, the CDR3 reads TGTGCCAGCAGCCTTTCGGGACAGCAAAATTCACCCCTCCACTTT. This codes for CASSLSGQQNSPLHF.